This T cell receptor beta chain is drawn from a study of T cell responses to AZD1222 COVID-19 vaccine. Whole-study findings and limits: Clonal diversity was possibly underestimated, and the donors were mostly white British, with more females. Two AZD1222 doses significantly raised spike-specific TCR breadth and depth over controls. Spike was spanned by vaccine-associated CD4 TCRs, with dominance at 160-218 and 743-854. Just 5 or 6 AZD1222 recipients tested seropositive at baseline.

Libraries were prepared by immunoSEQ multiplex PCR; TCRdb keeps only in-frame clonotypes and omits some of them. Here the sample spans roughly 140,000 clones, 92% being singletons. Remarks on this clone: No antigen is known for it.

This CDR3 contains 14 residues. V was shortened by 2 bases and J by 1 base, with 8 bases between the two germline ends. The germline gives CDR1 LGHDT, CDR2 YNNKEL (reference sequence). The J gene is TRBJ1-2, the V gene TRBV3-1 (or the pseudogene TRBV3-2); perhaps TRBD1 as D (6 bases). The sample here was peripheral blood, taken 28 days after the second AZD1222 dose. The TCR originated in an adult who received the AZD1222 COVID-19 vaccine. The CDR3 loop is CASSQQGSNYGYTF. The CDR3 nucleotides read TGTGCCAGCAGCCAACAGGGGAGTAACTATGGCTACACCTTC.